Below, 25 T cell receptor beta chains from the same sample are listed, as sequenced in a study of sequential checkpoint blockade in melanoma. Some clones are missing from TCRdb's copy, which holds only in-frame ones; the method was immunoSEQ multiplex PCR. The table shows 10,000 or so clones, with around three quarters occurring only once. Treatment in this sample: randomized to nivolumab then ipilimumab (arm A) or the reverse (arm B). Sample: CD8+ T cells sorted from blood (inferred from file names), taken from a patient given nivolumab and ipilimumab in sequence. These receptors came from a human donor with melanoma.

This clone was found a few times. This chain links TRBV6-5 with TRBJ2-7; D unresolved. Trimming pared 7 bases from V and 5 bases from J, leaving 15 bases between. CDR3 length equals 13 residues. Germline CDR1 reads MNHEY; CDR2 reads SVGAGI. For the CDR3, the DNA is TGTGCCAGCAAAGTGGGCGTGATAGACGAGCAGTACTTC. Protein sequence: CASKVGVIDEQYF.

There are a few counts of this clone. Other DNA sequences of this sample code for an identical CDR3. The V and J genes are TRBV6-4 and TRBJ2-3, with 10 positions matching TRBD2. The CDR3 runs to 15 residues. With V trimmed by 0 bases and J by 3 bases, 0 bases remained unmatched. The V gene's germline CDR1 is MRHNA and CDR2 SNTAGT. The CDR3 loop reads CASSDSSGGTDTQYF. The CDR3 nucleotides read TGTGCCAGCAGTGACTCTAGCGGGGGGACAGATACGCAGTATTTT.

This clone was seen a handful of times. The V and J genes are TRBV6-1 and TRBJ1-2, with 8 bases matching TRBD1. V lost 6 bases, J lost 6 bases, and 6 bases stayed unmatched. This CDR3 contains 13 residues. The V gene's germline CDR1 is MNHNS and CDR2 SASEGT. The CDR3 DNA is TGTGCCAGCAGACCGGACAGGGCCAATGGCTACACCTTC. Protein product: CASRPDRANGYTF.

The genes are TRBV27 and TRBJ2-1, with 10 nucleotides matching TRBD1. Germline CDR1 MNHEY, CDR2 SMNVEV (reference sequence). The V gene end was trimmed by 7 bases and the J gene end by 4 bases; junction bases not matched to a gene: 7. There are 15 residues in the CDR3. The CDR3 reads CASTAGTGAYNEQFF. In DNA form, the CDR3 reads TGTGCCAGCACCGCCGGGACAGGGGCGTACAATGAGCAGTTCTTC.

J is TRBJ2-7 and V is TRBV7-8; D is unclear. Germline V CDR1 and CDR2: SGHVS, FQNEAQ. The CDR3 runs to 14 residues. Trimming removed 5 bases from V and 7 bases from J, with 18 bases in between. The CDR3 DNA reads as TGTGCCAGCAGCCCCGACGGAGTTACGCGGGAGCAGTACTTC. Translation: CASSPDGVTREQYF.

The J gene is TRBJ1-5, the V gene TRBV27, with 9 bases fitting TRBD1. CDR3 length: 18 residues. CDR1 and CDR2 from the germline V gene are MNHEY and SMNVEV (reference sequence). V lost 2 bases and J lost 5; bases outside the gene matches: 13. The CDR3 spells CASSLMTPGTGNDQPQHF. CDR3 in DNA: TGTGCCAGCAGTTTAATGACCCCCGGGACAGGGAACGATCAGCCCCAGCATTTT.

This chain connects TRBV10-3 to TRBJ1-1; D perhaps matches TRBD1 (6 bases). Per the germline V gene, CDR1 is ENHRY and CDR2 is SYGVKD. The CDR3 covers 15 residues. Trimming left V 3 bases short and J 2 bases short, with 13 bases between. The DNA for the CDR3 is TGTGCCATCAGTGATTTCGCGGGGGCTAACACTGAAGCTTTCTTT. It specifies CAISDFAGANTEAFF.

The genes are TRBV25-1 and TRBJ1-2; D not certain. Trimming left V 0 bases short and J 2 bases short, with 13 bases between. CDR1 is MGHDK and CDR2 is SYGVNS in the germline V gene. The CDR3 has 16 amino acids. CDR3 bases: TGTGCCAGCAGTGAATATAGGTCGGACTGGAACTATGGCTACACCTTC. It is translated as CASSEYRSDWNYGYTF.

J is TRBJ2-7 and V is TRBV6-5; TRBD1 matches at 9 bases. The V segment lost 6 bases and the J segment 1 base; nucleotides outside the gene matches: 4. CDR1 is MNHEY and CDR2 is SVGAGI in the germline V gene. CDR3 length: 14 amino acids. Here the CDR3 reads CASRVGTGSYEQYF. The CDR3 DNA reads TGTGCCAGCAGGGTCGGGACAGGGTCCTACGAGCAGTACTTC.

The chain has TRBV7-6 and TRBJ1-1; 9 bases map to TRBD1. Looked up from germline, CDR1 is SGHVS and CDR2 is FNYEAQ. V lost 1 base to trimming and J lost 3 bases; unmatched junction nucleotides: 6. The CDR3 totals 16 residues. This chain's CDR3 is CASSLDRGQAHTEAFF. CDR3 DNA: TGTGCCAGCAGCTTAGACAGGGGGCAGGCACACACTGAAGCTTTCTTT. Combining the CDR3 with reference TRBV7-6 and TRBJ1-1 gives the whole variable domain GAGVSQSPRYKVTKRGQDVALRCDPISGHVSLYWYRQALGQGPEFLTYFNYEAQQDKSGLPNDRFSAERPEGSISTLTIQRTEQRDSAMYRCASSLDRGQAHTEAFFGQGTRLTVV.

The V and J genes are TRBV6-1 and TRBJ1-5; TRBD1 matches 9 bases. The germline CDR1 and CDR2 sequences are MNHNS and SASEGT. This CDR3 is built from 15 residues. With 4 bases clipped from V and 10 bases from J, the junction kept 11 bases outside the gene matches. The CDR3 nucleotides read TGTGCCAGCAGTGCCGAAACAGGGGGCCCCGGTCCCCAGCATTTT. Amino acids: CASSAETGGPGPQHF.

The chain has TRBV7-9 and TRBJ2-7; D might be TRBD1 (6 bases). The CDR3 sequence is 14 residues long. Germline V lookup: CDR1 SEHNR, CDR2 FQNEAQ (reference sequence). V was trimmed by 5 bases and J by 4 bases, leaving 15 bases between them. CDR3 in DNA: TGTGCCAGCAGCGCAATGGGGACAACTTACGAGCAGTACTTC. This codes for CASSAMGTTYEQYF.

The genes are TRBV7-9 and TRBJ2-7; TRBD1 agrees at 8 bases. The junction had 5 bases not matched to a gene; V was cut back by 3 bases and J by 7 bases. Germline CDR1 SEHNR, CDR2 FQNEAQ (reference sequence). The CDR3 runs to 13 residues. The CDR3 loop reads CASSFQGAGEQYV. DNA for the CDR3: TGTGCCAGCAGCTTCCAGGGGGCGGGGGAGCAGTACGTC.

V gene TRBV5-1 combines with J gene TRBJ2-5; TRBD2 agrees at 11 bases. The CDR3 consists of 20 residues. V was pared by 4 bases and J by 5 bases, with 22 bases of the junction left unmatched. Germline values: CDR1 SGHRS, CDR2 YFSETQ. The CDR3 spells CASSIHPDPLAGGRFETQYF. CDR3 coding DNA: TGCGCCAGCAGCATCCACCCGGACCCTTTAGCGGGAGGGAGATTTGAGACCCAGTACTTC.

This clone was detected once. The chain joins TRBV29-1 to TRBJ2-7, with a weak D call TRBD1 (6 bases). V lost 3 bases and J 2 bases, leaving 23 bases between the germline ends. The CDR3 extends over 17 amino acids. Per the germline V gene, CDR1 is SQVTM and CDR2 is ANQGSEA. The CDR3 DNA sequence: TGCAGCGTTGAGGAGAGCAGTTTCAGGGGCTTCGCCTACGAGCAGTACTTC. It codes for CSVEESSFRGFAYEQYF.

CDR3 region: CASSRAGREETQYF. The DNA for the CDR3 is TGTGCCAGCAGCAGAGCGGGGAGGGAAGAGACCCAGTACTTC. The genes are TRBV2 and TRBJ2-5; 7 nucleotides align to TRBD2. V gave up 6 bases and J gave up 3 bases; unmatched junction bases: 7. CDR3 size: 14 residues. Germline loops: CDR1 SNHLY, CDR2 FYNNEI.

CDR3 sequence (DNA): TGTGCAGGCTCGTTCGCAGAGCGCAGCTACGAGCAGTACTTC. It specifies CAGSFAERSYEQYF. The V call is TRBV6-1, the J call TRBJ2-7, with D unresolved. This CDR3 has 14 amino acids. Germline CDR1 and CDR2: MNHNS and SASEGT.

This rearrangement joins TRBV12-5 to TRBJ1-5; possibly TRBD1 for D (5 bases). The V end was cut by 5 bases, the J end by 0 bases, with 11 bases between. The CDR3 sequence is 15 residues long. The V gene's germline CDR1 is LGHNT and CDR2 FRNRAP. The chain's CDR3 is CASGTGGYSNQPQHF. The CDR3 DNA reads as TGTGCTAGTGGTACCGGGGGATATAGCAATCAGCCCCAGCATTTT.

This clone came up once. The CDR3 sequence is CASSDGTGNEKLFF. For the CDR3, the DNA is TGTGCCAGCAGTGACGGGACAGGGAATGAAAAACTGTTTTTT. The chain carries TRBV6-4 and TRBJ1-4; 9 bases are a match to TRBD1. Germline V gene data show CDR1 as MRHNA and CDR2 as SNTAGT. The junction had 0 bases not matched to a gene; V was cut back by 2 bases and J by 5 bases. The CDR3 totals 14 residues.

A few counts support this clone. The V gene is TRBV9, the J gene TRBJ2-2; 13 positions agree with TRBD2. The trim removed 0 bases at V and 1 base at J, leaving 3 bases unmatched. Germline assignment: CDR1 SGDLS and CDR2 YYNGEE. This CDR3 region has 18 residues. CDR3 sequence: CASSVETSGGRNTGELFF. The CDR3 coding sequence is TGTGCCAGCAGCGTAGAGACTAGCGGGGGGCGGAACACCGGGGAGCTGTTTTTT.

The chain employs TRBV6-4 and TRBJ2-2; 12 bases align to TRBD2. Germline V gene data show CDR1 as MRHNA and CDR2 as SNTAGT. With V trimmed by 4 bases and J by 3 bases, 0 bases remained unmatched. There are 15 residues in the CDR3. CDR3 amino acids: CASSGLAGDTGELFF. The CDR3 nucleotides are TGTGCCAGCAGTGGACTAGCGGGAGACACCGGGGAGCTGTTTTTT.

This clone has just one count. The J gene is TRBJ1-2, the V gene TRBV2, with 8 bases lining up with TRBD1. Germline CDR1 is SNHLY and CDR2 is FYNNEI. J was trimmed by 8 bases and V by 2 bases; bases with no gene match: 10. The CDR3 extends over 15 amino acids. CDR3 protein: CASSEQGASPDGYTF. The CDR3 nucleotides are TGTGCCAGCAGTGAACAGGGGGCGTCCCCCGACGGCTACACCTTC.

In this sample, this clone turned up a few times. The chain has TRBV2 and TRBJ1-5; D gene uncertain. The length of the CDR3 is 14 residues. V lost 5 bases, J lost 4 bases, and 12 bases lay in between. The germline V gene has CDR1 SNHLY and CDR2 FYNNEI. The CDR3 region is CASSLDYSNQPQHF. CDR3 DNA: TGTGCCAGCAGTTTAGACTATTCTAATCAGCCCCAGCATTTT. The full variable domain, with the rest looked up from reference TRBV2 and TRBJ1-5, is EPEVTQTPSHQVTQMGQEVILRCVPISNHLYFYWYRQILGQKVEFLVSFYNNEISEKSEIFDDQFSVERPDGSNFTLKIRSTKLEDSAMYFCASSLDYSNQPQHFGDGTRLSIL.

The rearrangement uses TRBV21-1 and TRBJ2-5; the table's D call, TRBD2, has no DNA check behind it. TRBV21-1 is labeled a pseudogene. This CDR3 contains 16 residues. Here the CDR3 reads CASSKGAGRIRETQYF. Written as DNA, the CDR3 is TGTGCCAGCAGCAAAGGTGCGGGAAGGATACGAGAGACCCAGTACTTC.

The rearrangement joins TRBV5-1 to TRBJ2-1, with D possibly matching TRBD2 (6 bases). The CDR3 has 13 amino acids. Germline V CDR1 and CDR2: SGHRS, YFSETQ. Trimming took 3 bases from V and 8 from J, leaving 12 bases between them. The DNA for the CDR3 is TGCGCCAGCAGCTGGGGTGGGGAGGATGAGCAGTTCTTC. It codes for CASSWGGEDEQFF.